The 26 T cell receptor beta chains reported below all come from one sample, sequenced in a study of tumor-infiltrating lymphocytes in localized non-small cell lung cancer. Clones were sequenced by immunoSEQ multiplex PCR, and TCRdb holds only the in-frame ones, with some missing. The profile shows fewer than 7,500 clones, around 60% of them singletons. What was sequenced was lung tumor tissue. The receptors stem from a human donor with non-small cell lung cancer.

On this clone: In the same sample, other DNA sequences code for this CDR3. The chain recombines TRBV5-1 with TRBJ1-2; no definite D call. Germline V lookup: CDR1 SGHRS, CDR2 YFSETQ. The CDR3 is 13 amino acids. With 0 bases removed from V and 2 bases from J, the gap between germline ends came to 5 bases. CDR3 protein: CASSLDGNYGYTF. The DNA for the CDR3 is TGCGCCAGCAGCTTGGACGGCAACTATGGCTACACCTTC.

The J gene is TRBJ2-5, the V gene TRBV6-1, with D unclear. The J call may be wrong; the DNA end is better matched by TRBJ2-7. CDR3 length: 13 amino acids. Germline-derived CDR1 and CDR2 are MNHNS and SASEGT. CDR3 residues: CASSEGGNYEQYF. The CDR3 DNA reads TGTGCCAGCAGTGAAGGTGGGAACTACGAGCAGTACTTC.

This clone ranks as medium-sized. V is TRBV14 and J is TRBJ2-2, with D possibly matching TRBD1 (6 bases). The CDR3 is made up of 16 amino acids. V dropped 1 base and J dropped 5 bases, with 14 bases sitting between them. Germline-derived CDR1 and CDR2 are SGHDN and FVKESK. CDR3 sequence: CASSQGLGGRTGELFF. The CDR3 DNA sequence: TGTGCCAGCAGCCAAGGCTTAGGGGGAAGGACCGGGGAGCTGTTTTTT.

By sample fraction, this clone is large. The rearrangement joins TRBV9 to TRBJ1-1; 9 bases line up with TRBD1. J lost 11 bases, V lost 0 bases, and 5 bases had no gene match. CDR3 length: 13 residues. Germline V lookup: CDR1 SGDLS, CDR2 YYNGEE. The CDR3 nucleotides are TGTGCCAGCAGCGTAGCGACAGGGGGTGAGGCTTTCTTT. Translation gives CASSVATGGEAFF.

This chain uses TRBV27 with TRBJ2-5, with a weak D call TRBD1 (5 bases). The J call may be wrong; the DNA end is better matched by TRBJ2-7. This CDR3 contains 15 residues. Per the germline V gene, CDR1 is MNHEY and CDR2 is SMNVEV (reference sequence). The CDR3 nucleotides read TGTGCCAGCAGTTTAGGGGCTTCGGCGCTTTACGAGCAGTACTTC. Translated: CASSLGASALYEQYF.

The gene calls are TRBV5-6 and TRBJ2-5; D gene unclear. CDR1 is SGHDT, CDR2 YYEEEE, per germline. This CDR3 has 14 amino acids. Trimming pared 0 bases from V and 2 bases from J, leaving 8 bases between. For the CDR3, the DNA is TGTGCCAGCAGCTTGGCAGTCGATCAAGAGACCCAGTACTTC. As protein: CASSLAVDQETQYF. The full variable domain, rest sourced from reference TRBV5-6 and TRBJ2-5, is DAGVTQSPTHLIKTRGQQVTLRCSPKSGHDTVSWYQQALGQGPQFIFQYYEEEERQRGNFPDRFSGHQFPNYSSELNVNALLLGDSALYLCASSLAVDQETQYFGPGTRLLVL.

The V gene is TRBV19, the J gene TRBJ2-7, with D maybe TRBD2 (5 bases). The germline V and J ends were trimmed by 9 bases and 3 bases, with 15 bases remaining between them. The CDR3 sequence is 13 residues long. The germline gives CDR1 LNHDA, CDR2 SQIVND (reference sequence). In nucleotides, the CDR3 is TGTGCCAGCCAACCCGATGGAGGCTACGAGCAGTACTTC. Residues: CASQPDGGYEQYF.

The rearrangement links TRBV29-1 to TRBJ2-7, with TRBD2 matching 7 bases. The CDR3 sequence is 12 residues long. V gave up 4 bases and J gave up 3 bases; unmatched junction bases: 3. From germline, CDR1 is SQVTM and CDR2 ANQGSEA. DNA for the CDR3: TGCAGCGTTGTTGGGGGGGGCTACGAGCAGTACTTC. Translating it yields CSVVGGGYEQYF.

J is TRBJ2-5 and V is TRBV5-4; 8 bases line up with TRBD1. The J call may be faulty, since TRBJ2-7 better matches the DNA end. This CDR3 is built from 14 residues. CDR1 and CDR2 (germline): SGHNT, YYREEE (reference sequence). CDR3 coding DNA: TGTGCCAGCAGCCGACAGGGGACGGTCTACGAGCAGTACTTC. Its translation is CASSRQGTVYEQYF.

This clone came up a few times. The V and J genes are TRBV18 and TRBJ1-5; D remains ambiguous. Per germline, CDR1 KGHSH and CDR2 LQKENI. This CDR3 region has 13 residues. V lost 2 bases and J lost 7, with 9 bases in between. CDR3 nucleotides: TGTGCCAGCTCACCAGGAGGAGGCCAGCCCCAGCATTTT. Amino acid sequence: CASSPGGGQPQHF.

CDR3 bases: TGCAGCGTTTGGACTAGCGGGAGCCTCCAGACCCAGTACTTC. This sequence encodes CSVWTSGSLQTQYF. The chain employs TRBV29-1 and TRBJ2-5; 13 bases align to TRBD2. The ends lost 5 bases at V and 6 bases at J; junction bases unmatched: 6. Germline V lookup: CDR1 SQVTM, CDR2 ANQGSEA. CDR3 length: 14 amino acids.

This chain joins TRBV5-6 and TRBJ1-5; D is perhaps TRBD1 (5 bases). This CDR3 comprises 13 residues. Trimming pared 2 bases from V and 6 bases from J, leaving 9 bases between. Germline loops: CDR1 SGHDT, CDR2 YYEEEE. The CDR3 sequence: CASSLGVGQPQHF. CDR3 in DNA: TGTGCCAGCAGCTTAGGGGTAGGTCAGCCCCAGCATTTT. The whole variable domain, filled in from reference TRBV5-6 and TRBJ1-5, reads DAGVTQSPTHLIKTRGQQVTLRCSPKSGHDTVSWYQQALGQGPQFIFQYYEEEERQRGNFPDRFSGHQFPNYSSELNVNALLLGDSALYLCASSLGVGQPQHFGDGTRLSIL.

This clone has a handful of counts. The rearrangement uses TRBV28 and TRBJ2-7, with a weak D call TRBD1 (6 bases). Germline V gene data show CDR1 as MDHEN and CDR2 as SYDVKM. This CDR3 region has 13 residues. V dropped 3 bases and J dropped 0 bases, with 6 bases sitting between them. CDR3: CASSLTGSYEQYF. The DNA of the CDR3 is TGTGCCAGCAGTTTGACAGGCTCCTACGAGCAGTACTTC.

The genes are TRBV19 and TRBJ2-3, with 13 nucleotides matching TRBD2. V shed 3 bases and J 2 bases; nucleotides not matched to a gene: 8. The CDR3 runs to 18 residues. Germline CDR1 is LNHDA and CDR2 is SQIVND (reference sequence). The CDR3 DNA reads TGTGCCAGTAGTATTGGAACTAGCGGGGGGGTTATCACAGATACGCAGTATTTT. Protein sequence: CASSIGTSGGVITDTQYF.

The sample holds a few counts of this clone. The J gene is TRBJ2-5, the V gene TRBV5-8; TRBD2 might be the D (6 bases). The CDR3 contains 15 residues. The germline V gene has CDR1 SGHTS and CDR2 YDEGEE. V lost 1 base and J lost 4, with 14 bases in between. This CDR3 reads CASSLTGTDRETQYF. The DNA of the CDR3 is TGTGCCAGCAGCTTGACCGGGACTGACCGAGAGACCCAGTACTTC.

The chain links TRBV7-9 to TRBJ2-1; TRBD1 agrees at 8 bases. Trimming at V came to 6 bases and at J to 5 bases, leaving 6 bases not matched to a gene. Germline V gene data show CDR1 as SEHNR and CDR2 as FQNEAQ (reference sequence). CDR3 length: 14 residues. CDR3 sequence reads: CASRPDRVHNEQFF. The CDR3, as DNA: TGTGCCAGCAGGCCGGACAGGGTGCACAATGAGCAGTTCTTC.

V and J are TRBV19 and TRBJ2-7; no firm D call. This CDR3 has 11 amino acids. V was cut by 4 bases and J by 3 bases, with 4 bases left in between. CDR1 is LNHDA and CDR2 is SQIVND in the germline V gene (reference sequence). DNA for the CDR3: TGTGCCAGTAGTACCCACTACGAGCAGTACTTC. It specifies CASSTHYEQYF.

The rearrangement uses TRBV6-5 and TRBJ2-2; tentatively, D is TRBD1 or TRBD2 (5 bases each). V was pared by 5 bases and J by 4 bases, with 14 bases between. The CDR3 runs to 15 residues. From germline, CDR1 is MNHEY and CDR2 SVGAGI. The CDR3 region is CASSRDGPFTGELFF. In DNA form, the CDR3 reads TGTGCCAGCAGTCGGGACGGACCTTTCACCGGGGAGCTGTTTTTT.

This clone rates as medium-sized (0.01 to 0.1%). The chain carries TRBV7-9 and TRBJ2-2, with D hard to call. CDR3 length: 13 amino acids. Trimming cost V 7 bases and J 5 bases, with 11 bases left between them. CDR1 is SEHNR and CDR2 is FQNEAQ in the germline V gene (reference sequence). CDR3 in amino acids: CASTPISTGELFF. CDR3 sequence (DNA): TGTGCCAGCACGCCAATCTCAACCGGGGAGCTGTTTTTT.

The chain has TRBV6-5 and TRBJ1-2, with D perhaps TRBD1 (6 bases). The CDR3 is 13 residues long. The germline CDR1 and CDR2 sequences are MNHEY and SVGAGI. V was pared by 5 bases and J by 3 bases, with 10 bases between. Here the CDR3 reads CASSEGGDYGYTF. As DNA, the CDR3 is TGTGCCAGCAGTGAAGGGGGGGACTATGGCTACACCTTC.

The rearrangement uses TRBV30 and TRBJ1-2; D not resolved. Trimming left V 4 bases short and J 2 bases short, with 5 bases between. CDR1 is GTSNPN, CDR2 SVGIG, per germline (reference sequence). The CDR3 has 11 residues. CDR3: CAWTENYGYTF. In DNA, the CDR3 is TGTGCCTGGACCGAGAACTATGGCTACACCTTC. The complete variable domain, with remaining parts taken from reference TRBV30 and TRBJ1-2, reads SQTIHQWPATLVQPVGSPLSLECTVEGTSNPNLYWYRQAAGRGLQLLFYSVGIGQISSEVPQNLSASRPQDRQFILSSKKLLLSDSGFYLCAWTENYGYTFGSGTRLTVV.

V is TRBV7-9 and J is TRBJ1-2; D is unresolved. The CDR3 contains 16 residues. CDR1 is SEHNR and CDR2 is FQNEAQ in the germline V gene (reference sequence). V was cut by 1 base and J by 5 bases, with 17 bases left in between. The CDR3 here is CASSLEPGLRQYGYTF. The CDR3 region has the DNA TGTGCCAGCAGCTTAGAGCCGGGTCTCCGCCAGTATGGCTACACCTTC.

In its sample, this clone was seen a few times. The chain links TRBV11-3 to TRBJ1-5; D may be TRBD1 (5 bases). Germline V gene lookup returns CDR1 SGHNT and CDR2 YENEEA. CDR3 length: 13 amino acids. The V and J ends lost 3 bases and 3 bases respectively, with 6 bases between them. CDR3 sequence reads: CASSLGVNQPQHF. The CDR3 DNA reads TGTGCCAGCAGCTTGGGGGTCAATCAGCCCCAGCATTTT.

This sequence joins TRBV28 and TRBJ1-2; D is unclear. The CDR3 extends over 15 amino acids. With 3 bases removed from V and 5 bases from J, the gap between germline ends came to 16 bases. Germline V lookup: CDR1 MDHEN, CDR2 SYDVKM. The DNA of the CDR3 is TGTGCCAGCAGTTTTGTTCTGAGACTTAATTATGGCTACACCTTC. Amino acid sequence: CASSFVLRLNYGYTF.

This clone is a singleton in its sample. The chain has TRBV7-3 and TRBJ2-3; the D gene is possibly TRBD1 (6 bases). Between the trimmed V and J ends, which lost 4 bases and 0 bases, there was a span of 11 bases. CDR1 is SGHTA, CDR2 FQGTGA, per germline. The CDR3 has 15 residues. CDR3 sequence (DNA): TGTGCCAGCAGCTCCCAGCAGGGGAGCACAGATACGCAGTATTTT. Protein sequence: CASSSQQGSTDTQYF.

This rearrangement joins TRBV5-4 to TRBJ2-1, with no clear D. The length of the CDR3 is 15 residues. V was cut by 1 base and J by 6 bases, with 14 bases left in between. CDR1 and CDR2 from the germline V gene are SGHNT and YYREEE (reference sequence). Here the CDR3 DNA reads TGTGCCAGCAGCTTGAATGGTGCAGGAGCCAATGAGCAGTTCTTC. It encodes CASSLNGAGANEQFF.